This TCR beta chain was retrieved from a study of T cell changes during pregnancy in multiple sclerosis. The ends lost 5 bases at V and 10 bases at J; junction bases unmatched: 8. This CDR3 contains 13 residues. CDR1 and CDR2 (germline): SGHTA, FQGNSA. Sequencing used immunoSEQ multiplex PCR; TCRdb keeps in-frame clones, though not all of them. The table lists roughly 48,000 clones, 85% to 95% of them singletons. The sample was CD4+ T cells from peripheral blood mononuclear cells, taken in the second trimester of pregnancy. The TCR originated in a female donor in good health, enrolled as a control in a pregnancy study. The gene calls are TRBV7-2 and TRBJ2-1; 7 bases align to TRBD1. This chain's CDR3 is CASSRQGNREQFF. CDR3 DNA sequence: TGTGCCAGCAGCCGACAGGGTAATAGGGAGCAGTTCTTC. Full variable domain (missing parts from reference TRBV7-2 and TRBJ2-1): GAGVSQSPSNKVTEKGKDVELRCDPISGHTALYWYRQSLGQGLEFLIYFQGNSAPDKSGLPSDRFSAERTGGSVSTLTIQRTQQEDSAVYLCASSRQGNREQFFGPGTRLTVL.